These T cell receptor beta chains were read from a single sample in a study of T cell responses to AZD1222 COVID-19 vaccine. Data came from immunoSEQ multiplex PCR; TCRdb stores just in-frame clones and leaves some out. The sample holds 90,000 to 100,000 clones, approximately 90% seen once. The input for sequencing was peripheral blood, taken on day 0 of AZD1222 vaccination. The receptor set was obtained from an adult in good health. Both conserved end residues are part of each CDR3. The D gene is left open where the match is weak. Clone size is stated in some rows and not others, as once, few, many or a class when expanded.

CAIKPTTAGEGIYGYTF,TGTGCCATCAAACCTACTACGGCCGGGGAGGGGATTTATGGCTACACCTTC,TRBJ1-2,TRBV10-3,NA,NA
CASSPTAGQGWGQPQHF,TGTGCCAGCAGTCCTACCGCCGGACAGGGCTGGGGACAGCCCCAGCATTTT,TRBJ1-5,TRBV27,NA,TRBD1
CASSFRLNTEAFF,TGTGCCAGCAGCTTTCGACTGAACACTGAAGCTTTCTTT,TRBJ1-1,TRBV7-9,few,NA
CSVERGEYGYTF,TGCAGCGTTGAGCGGGGGGAGTATGGCTACACCTTC,TRBJ1-2,TRBV29-1,NA,NA
CASRGVGSSGNTIYF,TGTGCCAGCAGAGGGGTGGGATCTTCAGGAAACACCATATATTTT,TRBJ1-3,TRBV5-1,NA,NA
CASSRLGGNEKLFF,TGTGCCAGCAGCCGCCTCGGGGGCAATGAAAAACTGTTTTTT,TRBJ1-4,TRBV6-5,NA,NA
CASSPPDRGQETQYF,TGTGCCAGCAGCCCCCCCGACAGGGGCCAAGAGACCCAGTACTTC,TRBJ2-5,TRBV7-9,NA,TRBD1
CASSRARATEAFF,TGTGCCAGCAGTCGTGCCAGGGCCACTGAAGCTTTCTTT,TRBJ1-1,TRBV6-5,NA,NA
CATSEGLAGFYNEQFF,TGTGCCACCAGTGAGGGACTAGCGGGATTCTACAATGAGCAGTTCTTC,TRBJ2-1,TRBV24-1,few,TRBD2
CASAGGGRRDYNEQFF,TGTGCCAGCGCTGGCGGGGGGCGACGTGACTACAATGAGCAGTTCTTC,TRBJ2-1,TRBV11-1,NA,TRBD2
CASSQTRAPNSPLHF,TGTGCCAGCAGCCAGACCCGGGCTCCTAATTCACCCCTCCACTTT,TRBJ1-6,TRBV14,NA,NA
CASSQLNTEAFF,TGTGCCAGCAGCCAATTGAACACTGAAGCTTTCTTT,TRBJ1-1,TRBV12-3/TRBV12-4,NA,NA
CASSVASGAYYEQYF,TGTGCCAGCAGCGTTGCGAGCGGGGCATACTACGAGCAGTACTTC,TRBJ2-7,TRBV9,NA,TRBD2
CASSYSGDLTEAFF,TGTGCCAGCAGTTACTCCGGAGATTTAACTGAAGCTTTCTTT,TRBJ1-1,TRBV6-5,NA,NA
CASSRGGANLNTEAFF,TGTGCCAGCAGCCGAGGGGGTGCCAACTTGAACACTGAAGCTTTCTTT,TRBJ1-1,TRBV7-8,NA,NA
CASSPGLSDVYGYTF,TGTGCCAGCTCCCCTGGACTCTCGGACGTCTATGGCTACACCTTC,TRBJ1-2,TRBV18,NA,NA
CASSERTYRGGAFF,TGTGCCAGCAGTGAGAGGACTTACAGGGGGGGAGCTTTCTTT,TRBJ1-1,TRBV25-1,NA,TRBD1
CASSGGTSYNSPLHF,TGTGCCAGCAGCGGGGGAACCTCCTATAATTCACCCCTCCACTTT,TRBJ1-6,TRBV3-1/TRBV3-2,NA,NA
CASSSLGVAAGYTF,TGTGCCAGTAGTTCCTTGGGGGTAGCTGCCGGCTACACCTTC,TRBJ1-2,TRBV19,NA,NA
CASSLGPSNTEAFF,TGTGCCAGCAGCTTAGGGCCATCGAACACTGAAGCTTTCTTT,TRBJ1-1,TRBV13,NA,NA
CASSPFGAKGRNEKLFF,TGTGCCAGCAGCCCATTCGGGGCAAAGGGCCGTAATGAAAAACTGTTTTTT,TRBJ1-4,TRBV9,NA,NA
CASSPYKEDTQYF,TGTGCCAGCTCACCCTATAAAGAGGATACGCAGTATTTT,TRBJ2-3,TRBV18,NA,NA
CASSYGQALSGNTIYF,TGTGCCAGCAGCTACGGACAGGCCCTCTCTGGAAACACCATATATTTT,TRBJ1-3,TRBV5-6,NA,TRBD1
CASSFTSGNTEAFF,TGTGCCAGCAGCTTTACATCGGGGAACACTGAAGCTTTCTTT,TRBJ1-1,TRBV5-4,NA,NA
CASSGSGTQNNYGYTF,TGTGCCAGCAGCGGATCCGGGACACAGAACAACTATGGCTACACCTTC,TRBJ1-2,TRBV9,once,NA
CASSLGDRGSNQPQHF,TGTGCCAGCAGCTTGGGAGACAGGGGTAGCAATCAGCCCCAGCATTTT,TRBJ1-5,TRBV5-8,NA,TRBD1
CASSQERQPDYGYTF,TGCGCCAGCAGCCAAGAGCGACAGCCTGATTATGGCTACACCTTC,TRBJ1-2,TRBV4-1,NA,NA
CASSHTANTGELFF,TGCGCCAGCAGTCATACAGCGAACACCGGGGAGCTGTTTTTT,TRBJ2-2,TRBV10-2,NA,NA
CASSTQTGANTIYF,TGTGCCAGCAGCACCCAGACAGGAGCAAACACCATATATTTT,TRBJ1-3,TRBV9,NA,NA
CASSDLRVKTAGTQYF,TGTGCCAGCAGTGACTTAAGGGTAAAGACCGCGGGGACCCAGTACTTC,TRBJ2-5,TRBV2,NA,NA
CASSYGPTGETQYF,TGTGCCAGCAGCTACGGGCCTACCGGGGAGACCCAGTACTTC,TRBJ2-5,TRBV7-9,NA,NA
CASSNPAQTGGYTF,TGTGCCAGTAGTAATCCAGCCCAAACGGGAGGCTACACCTTC,TRBJ1-2,TRBV19,NA,NA
CASSQGVASTDTQYF,TGTGCCAGCAGCCAAGGGGTGGCTAGCACAGATACGCAGTATTTT,TRBJ2-3,TRBV4-2,NA,NA
CASSLGQELYGYTF,TGTGCCAGCAGCTTGGGCCAGGAGCTTTATGGCTACACCTTC,TRBJ1-2,TRBV13,NA,NA
CASSFLTGGARTEAFF,TGTGCCAGCAGCTTTTTGACAGGGGGCGCGAGGACTGAAGCTTTCTTT,TRBJ1-1,TRBV5-1,NA,TRBD1
CASSLQGLSTF,TGTGCCAGCAGCTTGCAAGGGTTGAGCACCTTC,TRBJ1-2,TRBV5-8,few,NA
CASSLSEGYGYTF,TGTGCCAGCAGCCTTTCAGAGGGGTATGGCTACACCTTC,TRBJ1-2,TRBV5-4,NA,NA
CASSPDVFGLPEKLFF,TGTGCCAGCAGCCCGGACGTTTTCGGACTTCCTGAAAAACTGTTTTTT,TRBJ1-4,TRBV7-9,few,NA
CASSLELAGGGEQFF,TGTGCCAGCAGCTTAGAACTAGCGGGAGGGGGTGAGCAGTTCTTC,TRBJ2-1,TRBV13,NA,TRBD2
CASSERGTSNHEQYF,TGTGCCAGCAGTGAAAGGGGGACTAGCAACCACGAGCAGTACTTC,TRBJ2-7,TRBV2,NA,TRBD2
CASSFRDREFNGYTF,TGTGCCAGCAGTTTCCGGGACAGGGAATTCAATGGCTACACCTTC,TRBJ1-2,TRBV6-2/TRBV6-3,NA,TRBD1
CASSSDSRDTQYF,TGTGCCAGCAGTTCGGACTCCAGGGATACGCAGTATTTT,TRBJ2-3,TRBV27,NA,NA
CASSLPQGGDYGYTF,TGTGCCAGCAGCTTACCGCAGGGAGGGGACTATGGCTACACCTTC,TRBJ1-2,TRBV7-9,NA,NA
CAWSPLPTSGELFF,TGTGCCTGGAGCCCCCTCCCAACCAGCGGGGAGCTGTTTTTT,TRBJ2-2,TRBV30,NA,NA
CASSLALAGDTQYF,TGTGCCAGCAGCTTAGCACTAGCGGGGGATACGCAGTATTTT,TRBJ2-3,TRBV7-2,NA,TRBD2
CASSGLAGPTDTQYF,TGTGCCAGCTCGGGGCTAGCGGGGCCCACAGATACGCAGTATTTT,TRBJ2-3,TRBV18,NA,TRBD2
CAISGRETQFF,TGTGCCATCAGTGGCCGAGAGACCCAGTTCTTC,TRBJ2-1,TRBV10-3,NA,NA
CASSNTGVGSNQPQHF,TGTGCCAGCAGTAATACAGGGGTGGGCAGCAATCAGCCCCAGCATTTT,TRBJ1-5,TRBV6-2/TRBV6-3,NA,TRBD1